Shown below are 30 T cell receptor beta chains from a single sample sequenced in a study of shared clonotypes between healthy human individuals. Some clones are missing from TCRdb's copy, which holds only in-frame ones; the method was immunoSEQ multiplex PCR. The sample consists of about 1.4 million clones, around 97% of them appearing once. Sequenced: naive CD4+ T cells sorted from blood. Subset in this sample: CD45RA+ positively selected. These receptors all stem from a man aged 25 to 45 in good health.

The chain couples TRBV25-1 to TRBJ2-7; 8 bases fit TRBD1. Unmatched junction bases numbered 12, after V lost 8 bases and J lost 3 bases. The CDR3 is 15 amino acids. Germline V lookup: CDR1 MGHDK, CDR2 SYGVNS. The CDR3 nucleotides are TGTGCCAGCGGACAGGGTGAAGGGCTCCTCTACGAGCAGTACTTC. Its protein product is CASGQGEGLLYEQYF.

The chain carries TRBV5-6 and TRBJ1-5, with 11 bases fitting TRBD1. CDR1 and CDR2 (germline): SGHDT, YYEEEE. This CDR3 has 16 residues. V lost 2 bases and J lost 5; bases outside the gene matches: 6. Here the CDR3 reads CASSFFRDRGYQPQHF. In nucleotides, the CDR3 is TGTGCCAGCAGCTTCTTCCGGGACAGGGGGTATCAGCCCCAGCATTTT.

This clone has only a few counts. The V and J genes are TRBV27 and TRBJ2-2, with 9 bases aligning to TRBD2. This CDR3 has 14 residues. Germline assignment: CDR1 MNHEY and CDR2 SMNVEV (reference sequence). The junction had 4 bases not matched to a gene; V was cut back by 7 bases and J by 4 bases. This CDR3 reads CASTLAGRTGELFF. The CDR3 nucleotides are TGTGCCAGCACTCTAGCGGGACGCACCGGGGAGCTGTTTTTT.

This clone showed up just once. The sample carries other DNA sequences with the same CDR3. This chain joins TRBV2 and TRBJ2-7; 7 positions agree with TRBD1. The CDR3 is 13 residues long. Losses at the gene ends were 4 bases for V and 2 bases for J; bases not matched to a gene: 2. From germline, CDR1 is SNHLY and CDR2 FYNNEI. CDR3 amino acids: CASSGDRAYEQYF. Written as DNA, the CDR3 is TGTGCCAGCAGTGGAGACAGGGCCTACGAGCAGTACTTC.

The chain has TRBV10-1 and TRBJ2-1, with TRBD2 matching 11 bases. The CDR3 totals 19 residues. The V and J ends lost 3 bases and 2 bases, in that order; junction bases with no gene match: 12. Germline V lookup: CDR1 WNHNN, CDR2 SYGVQD (reference sequence). The CDR3: CASSDGPLAGGPTYNEQFF. The CDR3 DNA follows: TGCGCCAGCAGTGATGGGCCCCTAGCGGGAGGTCCCACCTACAATGAGCAGTTCTTC.

As for this clone: This sample also contains other DNA sequences that code for the same CDR3. The genes are TRBV28 and TRBJ1-4; 7 positions match TRBD1. V shed 5 bases and J 0 bases; nucleotides not matched to a gene: 3. The CDR3 is 15 amino acids. The germline V gene encodes CDR1 MDHEN and CDR2 SYDVKM. The CDR3: CASSRTGATNEKLFF. CDR3 nucleotides: TGTGCCAGCAGTCGAACAGGGGCAACTAATGAAAAACTGTTTTTT.

The chain joins TRBV13 to TRBJ2-5; D is unresolved. The CDR3 runs 12 residues. The V gene's germline CDR1 is PRHDT and CDR2 FYEKMQ (reference sequence). Trimming took 5 bases from V and 4 from J, leaving 8 bases between them. CDR3 DNA sequence: TGTGCCAGCAGCGCCTTGAGAGAGACCCAGTACTTC. Translating gives CASSALRETQYF.

The chain joins TRBV18 to TRBJ2-3; weak D call: TRBD2 (5 bases). From germline, CDR1 is KGHSH and CDR2 LQKENI. The V gene lost 2 bases and the J gene lost 5 bases, with 11 bases spanning the gap. This CDR3 has 14 amino acids. In nucleotides, the CDR3 is TGTGCCAGCTCACCATTAGGGAGCGAAGATACGCAGTATTTT. Its translation is CASSPLGSEDTQYF.

The chain joins TRBV28 to TRBJ2-5; D is possibly TRBD1 (5 bases). The length of the CDR3 is 11 residues. V lost 5 bases and J lost 4, with 5 bases in between. Germline V lookup: CDR1 MDHEN, CDR2 SYDVKM. The CDR3 sequence: CASSTGETQYF. CDR3 in DNA: TGTGCCAGCAGTACAGGAGAGACCCAGTACTTC.

The chain has TRBV5-6 and TRBJ1-3; 8 positions match TRBD1. The CDR3 has 13 amino acids. In germline, CDR1 is SGHDT, CDR2 YYEEEE. J was trimmed by 8 bases and V by 4 bases; bases with no gene match: 5. CDR3 residues: CASSLQGEDTIYF. CDR3 nucleotide sequence: TGTGCCAGCAGCCTACAGGGGGAGGACACCATATATTTT.

CDR3 sequence: CASSDSGGRNNEQFF. The CDR3 bases are TGTGCCAGCAGTGACTCAGGCGGGAGAAACAATGAGCAGTTCTTC. J is TRBJ2-1 and V is TRBV6-4; 7 positions match TRBD2. V lost 0 bases, J lost 5 bases, and 4 bases stayed unmatched. Germline V lookup: CDR1 MRHNA, CDR2 SNTAGT. The CDR3 loop spans 15 amino acids.

Comment on this clone: In the same sample, other DNA sequences code for this CDR3. V gene TRBV2 combines with J gene TRBJ2-3; D gene unclear. The germline V gene encodes CDR1 SNHLY and CDR2 FYNNEI. The V and J ends lost 3 bases and 6 bases respectively, with 7 bases between them. The CDR3 is made up of 12 amino acids. CDR3 DNA: TGTGCCAGCAGTGACCTCCGCGATACGCAGTATTTT. Protein product: CASSDLRDTQYF.

This clone was recorded once. The chain couples TRBV5-1 to TRBJ2-5, with 10 bases aligning to TRBD2. Germline V gene data show CDR1 as SGHRS and CDR2 as YFSETQ. The CDR3 spans 18 residues. Trimming cost V 1 base and J 2 bases; bases outside gene matches: 11. The CDR3 reads CASSLSLAGVSWQETQYF. CDR3 sequence (DNA): TGCGCCAGCAGCTTGAGTCTAGCGGGAGTAAGTTGGCAAGAGACCCAGTACTTC.

This chain joins TRBV28 and TRBJ1-2; D unresolved. V was cut by 5 bases and J by 3 bases, with 16 bases left in between. The CDR3 length is 15 residues. CDR1 MDHEN and CDR2 SYDVKM come from the germline V gene. CDR3 in DNA: TGTGCCAGCAGTCGCAGTGACCGCCCTTACTATGGCTACACCTTC. It encodes CASSRSDRPYYGYTF.

This chain connects TRBV18 to TRBJ1-2; D unresolved. The V end was cut by 4 bases, the J end by 6 bases, with 12 bases between. This CDR3 comprises 13 residues. Germline assignment: CDR1 KGHSH and CDR2 LQKENI. In nucleotides, the CDR3 is TGTGCCAGCTCACGCGACTGGGAGGATGGCTACACCTTC. It encodes CASSRDWEDGYTF.

The V and J genes are TRBV6-4 and TRBJ2-1; 11 bases agree with TRBD2. With V trimmed by 4 bases and J by 11 bases, 7 bases remained unmatched. CDR1 is MRHNA and CDR2 is SNTAGT in the germline V gene. The CDR3 is made up of 14 amino acids. CDR3 sequence: CASSASTSGIKQFF. CDR3 sequence (DNA): TGTGCCAGCAGTGCTTCGACTAGCGGGATAAAGCAGTTCTTC.

The V and J genes are TRBV5-1 and TRBJ2-7; D is unresolved. Germline assignment: CDR1 SGHRS and CDR2 YFSETQ. The V and J ends lost 5 bases and 1 base respectively, with 16 bases between them. CDR3 length equals 15 residues. CDR3 DNA: TGCGCCAGCAGTAGTAGGGCTCACCAATCCTACGAGCAGTACTTC. Translating gives CASSSRAHQSYEQYF.

The chain joins TRBV9 to TRBJ2-1; 15 bases match TRBD2. Germline trimming cut 3 bases from V and 5 bases from J; bases unmatched to any gene: 3. CDR1 and CDR2 (germline): SGDLS, YYNGEE. The CDR3 sequence is 16 residues long. CDR3 protein: CASSGGLAGGHNEQFF. The CDR3, as DNA: TGTGCCAGCAGCGGGGGACTAGCGGGAGGACACAATGAGCAGTTCTTC.

This chain links TRBV5-6 with TRBJ2-2, with 9 bases aligning to TRBD2. The V and J ends lost 2 bases and 5 bases, in that order; junction bases with no gene match: 7. This CDR3 has 16 amino acids. CDR1 SGHDT and CDR2 YYEEEE come from the germline V gene. The CDR3 DNA sequence: TGTGCCAGCAGCTTCGGTAGCGGGAGAAGAACCGGGGAGCTGTTTTTT. Translated: CASSFGSGRRTGELFF.

The gene calls are TRBV7-8 and TRBJ2-1; a possible D gene is TRBD1 (6 bases). The V gene lost 2 bases and the J gene lost 2 bases, with 16 bases spanning the gap. The germline gives CDR1 SGHVS, CDR2 FQNEAQ. The CDR3 loop spans 17 amino acids. The CDR3 DNA is TGTGCCAGCAGCTTAAACAGGGCTAGGTCTCCCTACAATGAGCAGTTCTTC. Amino acid sequence: CASSLNRARSPYNEQFF.

A remark on this clone: This same CDR3 is encoded by further DNA sequences in the sample. The rearrangement links TRBV11-2 to TRBJ2-7; D unclear. The V gene's germline CDR1 is SGHAT and CDR2 FQNNGV. V lost 6 bases, J lost 7 bases, and 10 bases lay in between. This CDR3 comprises 11 residues. CDR3 DNA: TGTGCCAGCAGTCCCTACTCGGAGCAGTACTTC. Protein product: CASSPYSEQYF.

Notes on this clone: The sample carries other DNA sequences with the same CDR3. The V and J genes are TRBV18 and TRBJ2-5, with 7 bases identical to TRBD1. The CDR3 length is 15 residues. Germline V gene lookup returns CDR1 KGHSH and CDR2 LQKENI. Germline trimming cut 6 bases from V and 1 base from J; bases unmatched to any gene: 8. The DNA of the CDR3 is TGTGCCAGCTCCCCAAGGACAGGCCCCCAAGAGACCCAGTACTTC. This codes for CASSPRTGPQETQYF.

This rearrangement joins TRBV18 to TRBJ1-2; D is uncertain. CDR3 length equals 11 residues. Germline assignment: CDR1 KGHSH and CDR2 LQKENI. The V end was cut by 3 bases, the J end by 8 bases, with 7 bases between. The CDR3 loop is CASSPSGGYTF. CDR3 nucleotides: TGTGCCAGCTCACCTTCGGGGGGCTACACCTTC.

The chain combines TRBV27 with TRBJ2-1, with a weak D call TRBD2 (6 bases). The CDR3 length is 14 residues. Germline CDR1 reads MNHEY; CDR2 reads SMNVEV (reference sequence). V gave up 3 bases and J gave up 4 bases, with 10 bases separating them. In DNA form, the CDR3 reads TGTGCCAGCAGTTTTATGCTAGCGTACAATGAGCAGTTCTTC. Residues: CASSFMLAYNEQFF.

The chain combines TRBV5-1 with TRBJ1-4, with unresolved D. Germline V gene sequence: CDR1 SGHRS, CDR2 YFSETQ. This CDR3 comprises 14 residues. V lost 0 bases and J 4 bases, leaving 7 bases between the germline ends. Written as DNA, the CDR3 is TGCGCCAGCAGCTTGGAGGGTCGTAATGAAAAACTGTTTTTT. Residues: CASSLEGRNEKLFF.

The chain employs TRBV5-1 and TRBJ2-1; the D call may be TRBD1 or TRBD2 (7 bases each). Trimming left V 0 bases short and J 11 bases short, with 21 bases between. The germline V gene has CDR1 SGHRS and CDR2 YFSETQ. This CDR3 is built from 16 residues. Here the CDR3 reads CASSLDWVTGRAQQFF. For the CDR3, the DNA is TGCGCCAGCAGCTTGGATTGGGTGACAGGGAGGGCCCAGCAGTTCTTC.

The chain uses TRBV5-1 and TRBJ2-3; D ambiguous. Trimming took off 1 base at V and 2 bases at J, with 8 bases between the two ends. There are 14 residues in the CDR3. In germline, CDR1 is SGHRS, CDR2 YFSETQ. CDR3 DNA sequence: TGCGCCAGCAGCTTGTCCCAGAACACAGATACGCAGTATTTT. As protein: CASSLSQNTDTQYF.

The chain joins TRBV28 to TRBJ2-6, with D hard to call. Germline V gene sequence: CDR1 MDHEN, CDR2 SYDVKM. V shed 1 base and J shed 0 bases, with 4 bases lying between them. The CDR3 contains 15 residues. This CDR3 reads CASSLFGSGANVLTF. CDR3 in DNA: TGTGCCAGCAGTTTATTTGGCTCTGGGGCCAACGTCCTGACTTTC. Supplemented by reference TRBV28 and TRBJ2-6, the full variable domain reads DVKVTQSSRYLVKRTGEKVFLECVQDMDHENMFWYRQDPGLGLRLIYFSYDVKMKEKGDIPEGYSVSREKKERFSLILESASTNQTSMYLCASSLFGSGANVLTFGAGSRLTVL.

The rearrangement uses TRBV6-1 and TRBJ2-7; 10 nucleotides line up with TRBD1. Germline V lookup: CDR1 MNHNS, CDR2 SASEGT. The CDR3 covers 15 residues. The V and J ends lost 7 bases and 1 base, in that order; junction bases with no gene match: 7. The CDR3 loop is CASKGDRGISYEQYF. DNA for the CDR3: TGTGCCAGCAAAGGGGACAGGGGAATTTCCTACGAGCAGTACTTC.

V and J are TRBV29-1 and TRBJ2-7; 9 bases map to TRBD1. The CDR3 loop spans 15 amino acids. Germline loops: CDR1 SQVTM, CDR2 ANQGSEA. After removal of 3 bases from V and 2 bases from J, the junction contained 8 bases not matched to a gene. The CDR3 is CSVDGTGNYPYEQYF. CDR3 DNA: TGCAGCGTTGACGGGACAGGGAATTATCCCTACGAGCAGTACTTC.